This passage covers 7 T cell receptor beta chains from one sample sequenced in a study of blood T cell repertoires in COVID-19. The repertoire was sequenced with immunoSEQ multiplex PCR; TCRdb's copy has only in-frame clones and lacks some. This repertoire shows 190,000 or so clones, over 75% found once; its top ten account for around 9.5%. Sample: peripheral blood. Source of these receptors: a woman over 75 with acute or convalescent COVID-19.

This rearrangement joins TRBV10-3 to TRBJ2-6; D ambiguous. CDR1 and CDR2 from the germline V gene are ENHRY and SYGVKD. CDR3 length: 14 residues. Trimming took off 5 bases at V and 4 bases at J, with 9 bases between the two ends. CDR3 coding DNA: TGTGCCATCAGTCCGACACTGGGGGCCAACGTCCTGACTTTC. Its protein product is CAISPTLGANVLTF.

V gene TRBV7-9 combines with J gene TRBJ1-1, with a weak D call TRBD1 (5 bases). Trimming shortened V by 1 base and J by 5 bases, and 11 bases separated the two germline ends. Looked up from germline, CDR1 is SEHNR and CDR2 is FQNEAQ (reference sequence). The CDR3 has 14 residues. CDR3 loop: CASSLDGGWTEAFF. The CDR3 DNA reads as TGTGCCAGCAGCTTAGACGGGGGATGGACTGAAGCTTTCTTT.

The V call is TRBV11-1, the J call TRBJ1-1, with unresolved D. Trimming removed 2 bases from V and 7 bases from J, with 8 bases in between. The CDR3 spans 12 residues. Per germline, CDR1 SGHAT and CDR2 FQDESV (reference sequence). CDR3 sequence (DNA): TGTGCCAGCAGCTTACGATACAGTGAAGCTTTCTTT. Translated: CASSLRYSEAFF.

The CDR3 loop is CASSLGAGYNEQFF. The CDR3 DNA follows: TGTGCCAGCAGCTTGGGGGCAGGTTACAATGAGCAGTTCTTC. The chain uses TRBV5-6 and TRBJ2-1; D is ambiguous. The CDR3 loop spans 14 amino acids. V gave up 0 bases and J gave up 4 bases, with 8 bases separating them. Germline-derived CDR1 and CDR2 are SGHDT and YYEEEE.

The chain employs TRBV4-1 and TRBJ2-3, with TRBD2 identical over 7 bases. The CDR3 length is 18 residues. CDR1 and CDR2 from the germline V gene are MGHRA and YSYEKL. V was pared by 0 bases and J by 0 bases, with 9 bases of the junction left unmatched. CDR3 residues: CASSQDPPSGVSTDTQYF. In DNA, the CDR3 is TGCGCCAGCAGCCAAGATCCCCCCAGCGGGGTAAGCACAGATACGCAGTATTTT.

This chain joins TRBV5-4 and TRBJ2-4; 7 bases are shared with TRBD2. This CDR3 comprises 16 residues. Germline V gives CDR1 SGHNT, CDR2 YYREEE (reference sequence). J was trimmed by 1 base and V by 4 bases; bases with no gene match: 8. The CDR3 DNA is TGTGCCAGCAGCCTTGGGGGGGTTGGGGCCAAAAACATTCAGTACTTC. Protein sequence: CASSLGGVGAKNIQYF.

The DNA for the CDR3 is TGTGCCAGCAGCCAAGGGCAAGGGAGGGTTGGGGCTTTCTTT. Translation gives CASSQGQGRVGAFF. The V call is TRBV4-2, the J call TRBJ1-1; D not resolved. This CDR3 region has 14 residues. V was cut by 1 base and J by 11 bases, with 17 bases left in between. Germline V gene sequence: CDR1 LGHNA, CDR2 YNFKEQ.